This is a list of T cell receptor beta chains from one sample in a study of cytomegalovirus exposure and HLA in healthy donors. Here immunoSEQ multiplex PCR was the method, and the copy in TCRdb shows in-frame clones only, minus some. The sample lists roughly 270,000 clones, around nine tenths seen once, with around 0.9% in the top ten. The sequenced sample consisted of PBMCs. These receptors came from a woman aged 18-30 years in good health and CMV-seronegative. CDR3s include the opening cysteine and the closing phenylalanine or tryptophan. A D gene is named only where the DNA matches it firmly. Rows give clone size only sometimes, using once, few, many, or a class for an expanded clone.

>TRBJ2-1|NA|TRBV15|NA
TGTGCCACCAGCAGAGAGGGTGCGGGTATCTCCTACAATGAGCAGTTCTTC
CATSREGAGISYNEQFF
>TRBJ2-1|NA|TRBV5-1|TRBD1
TGCGCCAGCAGTCCCGGGACAGGGGGGTCGCGGGAGCAGTTCTTC
CASSPGTGGSREQFF
>TRBJ1-1|NA|TRBV2|NA
TGTGCCAGCAGTGACTCCGTCTTCACTGAAGCTTTCTTT
CASSDSVFTEAFF
>TRBJ1-4|NA|TRBV6-1|NA
TGTGCCAGCACACCCGGAGATTTAGGCGAAAAACTGTTTTTT
CASTPGDLGEKLFF
>TRBJ2-5|NA|TRBV4-1|NA
TGCGCCAGCAGCCAAGATGTTACGGGCCAAGAGACCCAGTACTTC
CASSQDVTGQETQYF
>TRBJ1-5|NA|TRBV2|NA
TGTGCCAGCAGCTGGGGGCAGGGCCGCAATCAGCCCCAGCATTTT
CASSWGQGRNQPQHF
>TRBJ2-2|NA|TRBV19|TRBD1
TGTGCCAGTAGTATGACAGGGGGGCTTGCAAACACCGGGGAGCTGTTTTTT
CASSMTGGLANTGELFF
>TRBJ2-7|NA|TRBV10-1|NA
TGCGCCAGCAGTGATTCCTATCGGGGGAACTACGAGCAGTACTTC
CASSDSYRGNYEQYF
>TRBJ1-5|NA|TRBV27|NA
TGTGCCAGCACGTCTCTCGCCGGGCAGCCCCAGCATTTT
CASTSLAGQPQHF
>TRBJ2-1|NA|TRBV9|TRBD2
TGTGCCAGCAGCCCGGGGACTAGCGGGATTAATGAGCAGTTCTTC
CASSPGTSGINEQFF
>TRBJ2-7|NA|TRBV7-9|NA
TGTGCCAGCAGCGCGCCGGGACAAGAGTATTACGAGCAGTACTTC
CASSAPGQEYYEQYF
>TRBJ1-3|NA|TRBV9|NA
TGTGCCAGCAGCCGTGGGATAGGGGTTGACCCTGGAAACACCATATATTTT
CASSRGIGVDPGNTIYF
>TRBJ1-1|few|TRBV29-1|NA
TGCAGCACTTCCACTGCGAACACTGAAGCTTTCTTT
CSTSTANTEAFF
>TRBJ2-7|NA|TRBV13|TRBD1
TGTGCCAGCAGCCCCGGACAGGGAATCGGCGAGCAGTACTTC
CASSPGQGIGEQYF
>TRBJ1-1|NA|TRBV27|NA
TGTGCCAGCAAAGGTACCAGCCCAGGTTTATTCTTT
CASKGTSPGLFF
>TRBJ2-7|many|TRBV4-1|TRBD2
TGCGCCAGCAGCCAAGTTCCCGGGACTAACAGCATCTACGAGCAGTACTTC
CASSQVPGTNSIYEQYF
>TRBJ2-7|NA|TRBV27|NA
TGTGCCAGCGGTGCGGGCGGGGCCCGCTCCTACGAGCAGTACTTC
CASGAGGARSYEQYF
>TRBJ1-6|few|TRBV7-8|TRBD1
TGTGCCAGCAGCACTAAGGGGGCTTATTCACCCCTCCACTTT
CASSTKGAYSPLHF
>TRBJ2-7|NA|TRBV9|TRBD1
TGTGCCAGCGGGACAGCCTACGAGCAGTACTTC
CASGTAYEQYF
>TRBJ1-4|NA|TRBV10-3|NA
TGTGCCATCAGTGAGACAGATAATGAAAAACTGTTTTTT
CAISETDNEKLFF
>TRBJ2-2|few|TRBV15|NA
TGTGCCACCAGCAGAGATTCCGGGGAGATTCACACCGGGGAGCTGTTTTTT
CATSRDSGEIHTGELFF
>TRBJ2-1|NA|TRBV5-1|TRBD2
TGCGCCAGCAGCCGACTAGCGGGAACATACAATGAGCAGTTCTTC
CASSRLAGTYNEQFF
>TRBJ1-4|NA|TRBV5-1|TRBD1
TGCGCCAGCAGCCCGGGACAGGGGGGTTTTATTAGGGCTAATGAAAAACTGTTTTTT
CASSPGQGGFIRANEKLFF
>TRBJ1-2|NA|TRBV2|NA
TGTGCCAGCAGTGCTAGGACAGCAGGGGTAGAATATGGCTACACCTTC
CASSARTAGVEYGYTF
>TRBJ1-1|NA|TRBV6-5|NA
TGTGCCAGCAGTTACGGGCGGGGGAGCACTGAAGCTTTCTTT
CASSYGRGSTEAFF
>TRBJ2-1|NA|TRBV28|TRBD2
TGTGCCAGCATTCGAACGGGCGGGAGGGTCTATGAGCAGTTCTTC
CASIRTGGRVYEQFF
>TRBJ2-3|NA|TRBV7-6|TRBD1
TGTGCCAGCAGCTTAGAGTCAGGGGGCCCAGATACGCAGTATTTT
CASSLESGGPDTQYF
>TRBJ2-3|NA|TRBV10-3|NA
TGTGCCATCAACCAAGGGGGAAGCACAGATACGCAGTATTTT
CAINQGGSTDTQYF
>TRBJ1-2|NA|TRBV7-2|TRBD1
TGTGCCAGCAGCTTAGCCAGGGGGACGGAAGGCTACACCTTC
CASSLARGTEGYTF
>TRBJ1-2|NA|TRBV5-1|NA
TGCGCCAGCAGCTTCCGCTCCGGGACTCCTGGCTACACCTTC
CASSFRSGTPGYTF
>TRBJ1-2|once|TRBV4-1|NA
TGCGCCAGCAGCCAAGGCCAGGGCGGATATGGCTACACCTTC
CASSQGQGGYGYTF
>TRBJ2-3|NA|TRBV4-1|NA
TGCGCCAGCAGCCAAGATGTACACACAGATACGCAGTATTTT
CASSQDVHTDTQYF
>TRBJ2-7|NA|TRBV25-1|TRBD2
TGTGCCAGCAGCACGACGACTAGCGCCTCCTACGAGCAGTACTTC
CASSTTTSASYEQYF
>TRBJ1-2|NA|TRBV7-2|TRBD1
TGTGCCAGCAGCCGACAGGGCAGCGCTAAGGGGGGCTACACCTTC
CASSRQGSAKGGYTF
>TRBJ1-2|NA|TRBV6-6|NA
TGTGCCAGCAGTTCCCGGGAGGGAGCTAACTATGGCTACACCTTC
CASSSREGANYGYTF
>TRBJ2-5|NA|TRBV19|NA
TGTGCCAGTAGTATAGTTGGACAGAGAGAGACCCAGTACTTC
CASSIVGQRETQYF
>TRBJ2-7|few|TRBV27|TRBD1
TGTGCCAGCAGTTCATCACAGGGGCTCTACGAGCAGTACTTC
CASSSSQGLYEQYF
>TRBJ1-1|once|TRBV7-6|TRBD1
TGTGCCAGCAGCTTAAGGACAGGGGCAGAAACTGAAGCTTTCTTT
CASSLRTGAETEAFF
>TRBJ2-1|NA|TRBV7-9|TRBD2
TGTGCCAGCAGCTTTGCTAGCGGGACGGGCAATGAGCAGTTCTTC
CASSFASGTGNEQFF
>TRBJ2-7|NA|TRBV27|TRBD1
TGTGCCAGCAGTTTATTAGGGACAGGGGTGAACGACTACGAGCAGTACTTC
CASSLLGTGVNDYEQYF
>TRBJ1-1|NA|TRBV15|NA
TGTGCCACCAGCAGAGGTAATAGAGGCGCCACTGAAGCTTTCTTT
CATSRGNRGATEAFF
>TRBJ1-1|NA|TRBV28|TRBD1
TGTGCCAGCAGTTCGGGGACAGTGAACACTGAAGCTTTCTTT
CASSSGTVNTEAFF
>TRBJ2-1|NA|TRBV5-1|TRBD2
TGCGCCAGCAGCGGAAGCGGGACCATTTACAATGAGCAGTTCTTC
CASSGSGTIYNEQFF
>TRBJ2-7|once|TRBV6-5|TRBD2
TGTGCCAGCAGTTATTCTAGCGGGGGTTCCTACGAGCAGTACTTC
CASSYSSGGSYEQYF
>TRBJ2-2|NA|TRBV27|NA
TGTGCCAGCAGTCGCAGGGTGAGGTCCTCACCCACCGGGGAGCTGTTTTTT
CASSRRVRSSPTGELFF